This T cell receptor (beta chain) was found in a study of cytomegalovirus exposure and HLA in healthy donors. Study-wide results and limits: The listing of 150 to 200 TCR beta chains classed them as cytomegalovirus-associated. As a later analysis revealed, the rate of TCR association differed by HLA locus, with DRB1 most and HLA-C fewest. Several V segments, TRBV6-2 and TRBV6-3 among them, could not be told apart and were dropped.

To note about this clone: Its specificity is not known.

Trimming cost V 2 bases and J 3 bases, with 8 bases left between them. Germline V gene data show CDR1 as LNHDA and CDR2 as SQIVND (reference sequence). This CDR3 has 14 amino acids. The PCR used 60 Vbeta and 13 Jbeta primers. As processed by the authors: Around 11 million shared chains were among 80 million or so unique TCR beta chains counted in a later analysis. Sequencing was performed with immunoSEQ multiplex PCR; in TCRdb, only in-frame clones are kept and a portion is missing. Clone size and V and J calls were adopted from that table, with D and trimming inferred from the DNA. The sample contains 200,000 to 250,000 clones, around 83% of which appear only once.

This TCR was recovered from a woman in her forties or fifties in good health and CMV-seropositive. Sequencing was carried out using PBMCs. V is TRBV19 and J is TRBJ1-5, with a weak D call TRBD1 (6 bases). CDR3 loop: CASSIRTDNQPQHF. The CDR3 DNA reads TGTGCCAGTAGTATAAGGACAGACAATCAGCCCCAGCATTTT.